The sequence of this TCR beta chain was determined in a study of T cell responses to AZD1222 COVID-19 vaccine. A note on this clone: Antigen specificity is unknown.

This table comes from immunoSEQ multiplex PCR, and its TCRdb copy is limited to in-frame clones, with some not included. The table has tens of thousands of clones, 90% to 95% seen once. This CDR3 is 15 amino acids long. V dropped 0 bases and J dropped 6 bases, with 15 bases sitting between them. CDR1 SNHLY and CDR2 FYNNEI come from the germline V gene. Study results and limitations: White British ancestry dominated among donors, who included more females, and clonal diversity was possibly underestimated.

The sequencing here drew on peripheral blood, taken on day 0 of MenACWY control vaccination. This TCR was sampled from an adult in good health. The chain combines TRBV2 with TRBJ2-7, with TRBD1 as a possible D gene (6 bases). The CDR3 is CASSEARGSSSEQYF. CDR3 nucleotide sequence: TGTGCCAGCAGTGAAGCCAGGGGCTCCTCATCCGAGCAGTACTTC.